The 11 T cell receptor beta chains listed next were all sequenced from one sample in a study of blood T cell repertoires in COVID-19. Sequenced by immunoSEQ multiplex PCR; TCRdb stores in-frame clones only, minus some. The table has tens of thousands of clones, over 75% seen once; the top ten hold 2.5% to 3.5%. Material: peripheral blood. The receptors here all came from a man at least 80 years old with acute or convalescent COVID-19.

This clone was found a few times. The rearrangement uses TRBV15 and TRBJ1-4; TRBD1 matches at 7 bases. With 0 bases clipped from V and 7 bases from J, the junction kept 8 bases outside the gene matches. The length of the CDR3 is 16 residues. Per the germline V gene, CDR1 is LNHNV and CDR2 is YYDKDF (reference sequence). The CDR3 loop reads CATSRDQGGGGEKLFF. The CDR3 DNA reads as TGTGCCACCAGCAGAGACCAAGGGGGCGGAGGTGAAAAACTGTTTTTT.

This clone was seen a single time. The chain joins TRBV6-5 to TRBJ1-2, with no clear D. V was clipped by 7 bases and J by 8 bases, with 20 bases between them. Germline values: CDR1 MNHEY, CDR2 SVGAGI. This CDR3 contains 14 residues. CDR3 amino acids: CASNDYSSRGGYTF. DNA of the CDR3: TGTGCCAGCAACGACTACAGCTCCCGAGGGGGCTACACCTTC.

The chain employs TRBV6-5 and TRBJ1-5; 7 nucleotides match TRBD1. Germline CDR1 is MNHEY and CDR2 is SVGAGI. CDR3 length: 16 residues. Unmatched junction bases numbered 18, after V lost 4 bases and J lost 12 bases. CDR3 coding DNA: TGTGCCAGCAGTTCCACCTCTCTGACAGGGAACCCTTACCAGCATTTT. This codes for CASSSTSLTGNPYQHF.

The chain joins TRBV19 to TRBJ2-3; D may be TRBD1 (6 bases). This CDR3 has 13 amino acids. Germline values: CDR1 LNHDA, CDR2 SQIVND (reference sequence). V gave up 6 bases and J gave up 4 bases, with 11 bases separating them. The CDR3 loop is CASSWAGADTQYF. The DNA of the CDR3 is TGTGCCAGTAGCTGGGCAGGGGCAGATACGCAGTATTTT.

This chain links TRBV30 with TRBJ1-2, with a weak D call TRBD1 (6 bases). The CDR3 is 12 residues long. V gave up 6 bases and J gave up 3 bases, with 11 bases separating them. Germline values: CDR1 GTSNPN, CDR2 SVGIG (reference sequence). The DNA of the CDR3 is TGTGCCTGTAGACAGGCTGACTATGGCTACACCTTC. It specifies CACRQADYGYTF.

This CDR3 is CASSLSGQGAGNTEAFF. The CDR3 DNA sequence: TGTGCCAGCAGTTTATCAGGTCAGGGGGCGGGGAACACTGAAGCTTTCTTT. The rearrangement joins TRBV27 to TRBJ1-1; 8 bases match TRBD1. Losses at the gene ends were 0 bases for V and 1 base for J; bases not matched to a gene: 7. Germline-derived CDR1 and CDR2 are MNHEY and SMNVEV (reference sequence). The CDR3 has 17 amino acids.

The rearrangement uses TRBV7-7 and TRBJ2-1; D might be TRBD1 (5 bases). Germline CDR1 SSHAT, CDR2 FNYEAQ (reference sequence). This CDR3 has 14 amino acids. V shed 3 bases and J shed 5 bases, with 11 bases lying between them. CDR3 in amino acids: CASSLGLSNNEQFF. For the CDR3, the DNA is TGTGCCAGCAGCTTGGGGCTCTCAAACAATGAGCAGTTCTTC.

The CDR3 region has the DNA TGTGCCAGCAGCCAACAGTCCGGCGGGGAAAAACTGTTTTTT. Translating gives CASSQQSGGEKLFF. V gene TRBV3-1 (or the pseudogene TRBV3-2) combines with J gene TRBJ1-4, with unresolved D. This CDR3 is built from 14 residues. Per germline, CDR1 LGHDT and CDR2 YNNKEL (reference sequence). Trimming removed 2 bases at V and 8 bases at J, with 12 bases between.

This clone has more than one count but fewer than ten. The rearrangement links TRBV5-1 to TRBJ1-3, with D perhaps matching TRBD1 (5 bases). CDR1 and CDR2 from the germline V gene are SGHRS and YFSETQ. This CDR3 has 16 residues. V lost 4 bases to trimming and J lost 0 bases, with 14 bases between them. CDR3 region: CASSPGPQGSGNTIYF. CDR3 in DNA: TGCGCCAGCAGCCCCGGGCCCCAGGGCTCTGGAAACACCATATATTTT.

The chain couples TRBV6-5 to TRBJ1-1; D is possibly TRBD1 (5 bases). The ends were cut back, 10 bases at V and 3 bases at J, with 12 bases in the middle. CDR1 is MNHEY and CDR2 is SVGAGI in the germline V gene. CDR3 length: 12 amino acids. Here the CDR3 DNA reads TGTGCCACCACCACAGGATACACTGAAGCTTTCTTT. Protein product: CATTTGYTEAFF.

J is TRBJ2-1 and V is TRBV5-4; weak D call: TRBD2 (6 bases). With 4 bases removed from V and 4 bases from J, the gap between germline ends came to 9 bases. CDR1 is SGHNT and CDR2 is YYREEE in the germline V gene (reference sequence). The CDR3 totals 13 residues. CDR3 in amino acids: CASSLGLYNEQFF. CDR3 coding DNA: TGTGCCAGCAGCCTCGGACTATACAATGAGCAGTTCTTC.